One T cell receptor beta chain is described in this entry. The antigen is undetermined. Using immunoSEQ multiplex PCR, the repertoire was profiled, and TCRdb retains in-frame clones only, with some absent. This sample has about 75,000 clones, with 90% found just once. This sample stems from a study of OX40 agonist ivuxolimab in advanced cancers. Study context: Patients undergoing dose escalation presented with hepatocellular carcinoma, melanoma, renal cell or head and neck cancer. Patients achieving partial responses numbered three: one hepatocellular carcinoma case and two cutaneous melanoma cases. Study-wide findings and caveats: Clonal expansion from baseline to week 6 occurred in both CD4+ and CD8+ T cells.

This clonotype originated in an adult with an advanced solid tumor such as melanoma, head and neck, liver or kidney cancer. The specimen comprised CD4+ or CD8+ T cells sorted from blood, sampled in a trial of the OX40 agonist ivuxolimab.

The CDR3 sequence: CASSPSRRNTEAFF. DNA of the CDR3: TGTGCCAGCAGCCCGTCGAGGCGGAACACTGAAGCTTTCTTT. This chain connects TRBV7-8 to TRBJ1-1; no reliable D call. Germline lookup yields CDR1 SGHVS and CDR2 FQNEAQ. The CDR3 spans 14 residues. Trimming pared 5 bases from V and 1 base from J, leaving 11 bases between.